This TCR beta chain was retrieved from a study of identical twins. Whole-study results and caveats: Zero-insertion findings could be partly confounded by invariant cells (MAIT and iNKT cells). A cross-sectional statistical analysis, not follow-up of the same donors, supported the conclusions.

This clonotype was recorded at least ten times. Its matching antigen is unknown. TCRdb reprocessed the 5' RACE reads with MiXCR, giving one entry per CDR3 protein. The sample shows 450,000 or so distinct CDR3 sequences, approximately 17% of them seen only once. Input material: naive T cells sorted from blood. The clonotype originates from a man aged 45 to 65 in good health.

Here the CDR3 DNA reads TGCAGCGTTGTTGGTCTGACAGGGGGCTCAGATACGCAGTATTTT. This codes for CSVVGLTGGSDTQYF. The chain couples TRBV29-1 to TRBJ2-3, with 10 nucleotides matching TRBD1. This CDR3 has 15 residues. Losses at the gene ends were 4 bases for V and 4 bases for J; bases not matched to a gene: 8. Germline CDR1 and CDR2: SQVTM and ANQGSEA.